Included here is one TCR beta chain sequence, with context. What it binds is unknown. The ends lost 6 bases at V and 7 bases at J; junction bases unmatched: 16. This CDR3 is 17 amino acids long. Germline values: CDR1 MDHEN, CDR2 SYDVKM. This sample is drawn from a study of STAT5B mutations in CD4+ large granular lymphocyte leukemia. General study points: Approximately 25% of private leukemic clonotypes occurred rarely in other patients' non-leukemic repertoires.

TCRdb's table, derived via immunoSEQ multiplex PCR, lists solely in-frame clones and lacks some. The data contain tens of thousands of clones, under 80% of them singletons. J is TRBJ2-2 and V is TRBV28, with TRBD2 identical over 8 bases. The clonotype was recovered from a human donor in good health. The sample consisted of CD4+ T cells from blood buffy coats. CDR3 DNA: TGTGCCAGCAGCGGAGCTAGCGGGTTCTCCGATGGCGGGGAGCTGTTTTTT. The encoded protein is CASSGASGFSDGGELFF.